A single sample is the source of the 26 T cell receptor beta chains below, sequenced in a study of response to subunit inactivated influenza vaccine. TCRdb re-called the RT-PCR reads with MiXCR, one entry per CDR3 protein. The sample has under 550,000 distinct CDR3 sequences, approximately 7.1% seen once. Source: PBMCs from blood, taken around 2 years after vaccination. These receptors were taken from a man aged 50 to 69 who received an inactivated influenza vaccine.

This clonotype has a count of ten or more. The rearrangement joins TRBV20-1 to TRBJ1-5; 7 nucleotides match TRBD1. CDR1 is DFQATT, CDR2 SNEGSKA, per germline (reference sequence). V dropped 3 bases and J dropped 4; count of bases not matched to a gene: 6. This CDR3 is built from 14 residues. The CDR3 nucleotides are TGCAGTGCTAGCCCCGTGACAGGGAATCAGCCCCAGCATTTT. This codes for CSASPVTGNQPQHF.

This clonotype was counted ten times or more. The chain uses TRBV7-2 and TRBJ2-3; TRBD1 matches 8 bases. Trimming removed 4 bases from V and 1 base from J; junction bases left unmatched: 10. Germline V lookup: CDR1 SGHTA, CDR2 FQGNSA. CDR3 length: 17 residues. The chain's CDR3 is CASSSSGGYWGTDTQYF. The CDR3 DNA follows: TGTGCCAGCAGCTCTTCAGGGGGCTATTGGGGCACAGATACGCAGTATTTT.

At least ten counts were recorded for this clonotype. Written as DNA, the CDR3 is TGTGCCACCCGACTAGCGTCCCGGGGGTACGAGCAGTACTTC. It translates to CATRLASRGYEQYF. The V gene is TRBV28, the J gene TRBJ2-7; 8 bases are shared with TRBD2. CDR3 size: 14 residues. Germline loops: CDR1 MDHEN, CDR2 SYDVKM. Losses at the gene ends were 10 bases for V and 4 bases for J; bases not matched to a gene: 12.

V gene TRBV24-1 combines with J gene TRBJ2-3; 11 bases line up with TRBD1. Germline V gene data show CDR1 as KGHDR and CDR2 as SFDVKD. The V segment lost 2 bases and the J segment 5 bases; nucleotides outside the gene matches: 8. CDR3 length: 17 amino acids. Here the CDR3 reads CATSDSLDRGQGDTQYF. The CDR3 coding sequence is TGTGCCACCAGTGATTCGTTGGACAGGGGGCAAGGAGATACGCAGTATTTT.

Only a few counts were recorded for this clonotype. The chain joins TRBV20-1 to TRBJ2-1; no clear D. The germline V gene encodes CDR1 DFQATT and CDR2 SNEGSKA (reference sequence). The CDR3 consists of 15 residues. Between the trimmed V and J ends, which lost 1 base and 4 bases, there was a span of 14 bases. This CDR3 is CSARGPAAIYNEQFF. The CDR3 nucleotides are TGCAGTGCTAGAGGACCGGCGGCGATATACAATGAGCAGTTCTTC.

This clonotype has more than one count but fewer than ten. V usage is TRBV21-1 and J usage is TRBJ2-7; TRBD2, the table's D call, was not compared with the DNA. TRBV21-1 represents a pseudogene. The CDR3 length is 14 residues. The CDR3 spells CASSNGSGIYEQYF. As DNA, the CDR3 is TGTGCCAGCAGCAATGGGAGCGGGATCTACGAGCAGTACTTC.

This clonotype was seen only a few times. The J gene is TRBJ1-1, the V gene TRBV20-1; the match to TRBD1 covers 9 bases. V gave up 6 bases and J gave up 0 bases; unmatched junction bases: 11. The CDR3 is 16 residues long. The V gene's germline CDR1 is DFQATT and CDR2 SNEGSKA (reference sequence). In DNA, the CDR3 is TGCAGTGCGAGGCCCGGGACAGGGCACATGAACACTGAAGCTTTCTTT. Residues: CSARPGTGHMNTEAFF.

This clonotype was counted many times. The chain carries TRBV9 and TRBJ1-2, with D possibly matching TRBD1 (6 bases). V gave up 2 bases and J gave up 5 bases, with 10 bases separating them. This CDR3 is 13 amino acids long. CDR1 is SGDLS and CDR2 is YYNGEE in the germline V gene. CDR3 coding DNA: TGTGCCAGCAGCGTTCTGGGGGCGTATGGCTACACCTTC. Protein sequence: CASSVLGAYGYTF.

In its sample, this clonotype was seen a few times. The chain has TRBV20-1 and TRBJ2-1; D possibly corresponds to TRBD1 (7 bases). CDR3 size: 15 residues. The germline V gene has CDR1 DFQATT and CDR2 SNEGSKA (reference sequence). V lost 3 bases, J lost 5 bases, and 17 bases lay in between. Here the CDR3 reads CSASGGGAVDNEQFF. The CDR3 DNA is TGCAGTGCTAGCGGAGGGGGCGCGGTGGACAATGAGCAGTTCTTC.

V gene TRBV27 combines with J gene TRBJ2-2; D could derive from TRBD1 or TRBD2 (5 bases each). The V and J ends lost 0 bases and 4 bases respectively, with 15 bases between them. The CDR3 is 17 residues long. Germline lookup yields CDR1 MNHEY and CDR2 SMNVEV (reference sequence). The CDR3 loop reads CASSLSIRGAGTGELFF. The CDR3 DNA follows: TGTGCCAGCAGTTTATCGATAAGGGGAGCTGGCACCGGGGAGCTGTTTTTT.

This clonotype was found a few times. The chain is built from TRBV5-1 and TRBJ2-3; 8 bases line up with TRBD1. The V segment lost 7 bases and the J segment 2 bases; nucleotides outside the gene matches: 36. The CDR3 has 24 amino acids. The V gene's germline CDR1 is SGHRS and CDR2 YFSETQ. The CDR3 DNA reads as TGCGCCAGCTCGGCAAGCCGCCCCACTTACATGTGGACAGGGCGACGTGGTAACACAGATACGCAGTATTTT. Protein: CASSASRPTYMWTGRRGNTDTQYF.

The chain links TRBV4-2 to TRBJ2-2; 7 bases match TRBD1. CDR1 and CDR2 (germline): LGHNA, YNFKEQ. J gave up 3 bases and V 5 bases, and 6 bases lay outside the gene matches. The CDR3 sequence is 15 residues long. The CDR3 bases are TGTGCCAGCAGCAAACGACAGGGCGACACCGGGGAGCTGTTTTTT. Translated, it gives CASSKRQGDTGELFF.

This clonotype was observed many times. The rearrangement uses TRBV20-1 and TRBJ2-1; 7 nucleotides match TRBD2. The CDR3 is 15 amino acids. The trim removed 0 bases at V and 2 bases at J, leaving 4 bases unmatched. CDR1 is DFQATT, CDR2 SNEGSKA, per germline (reference sequence). Here the CDR3 reads CSARDGTKTYNEQFF. The CDR3 nucleotides are TGCAGTGCTAGAGATGGGACTAAGACCTACAATGAGCAGTTCTTC.

This clonotype has just a few counts. V and J are TRBV12-3 or TRBV12-4 and TRBJ1-2; D might be TRBD1 (6 bases). The CDR3 spans 14 residues. V was cut by 6 bases and J by 2 bases, with 13 bases left in between. CDR3 sequence: CASRRTAGNYGYTF. CDR3 nucleotides: TGTGCCAGCAGGAGGACAGCGGGGAACTATGGCTACACCTTC.

J is TRBJ2-1 and V is TRBV4-3; D perhaps matches TRBD1 (6 bases). Germline V gives CDR1 LGHNA, CDR2 YSLEER. This CDR3 spans 17 amino acids. V lost 0 bases and J lost 3, with 15 bases in between. CDR3 DNA sequence: TGCGCCAGCAGCCAAGAGTCAGGGGCTACGCGCTACAATGAGCAGTTCTTC. Residues: CASSQESGATRYNEQFF.

In its sample, this clonotype was seen many times. This chain uses TRBV20-1 with TRBJ2-4; 7 nucleotides align to TRBD2. V shed 3 bases, J shed 2 bases, and the junction held 13 bases outside the gene matches. CDR1 is DFQATT, CDR2 SNEGSKA, per germline (reference sequence). There are 17 residues in the CDR3. The CDR3 sequence: CSASERGNPRSKNIQYF. The CDR3 bases are TGCAGTGCTAGCGAGCGGGGAAACCCGCGATCCAAAAACATTCAGTACTTC.

This chain links TRBV5-4 with TRBJ2-1; TRBD2 matches 15 bases. The CDR3 is made up of 15 amino acids. Trimming removed 7 bases from V and 8 bases from J; junction bases left unmatched: 7. CDR1 is SGHNT and CDR2 is YYREEE in the germline V gene (reference sequence). CDR3 protein: CASGPGTSGRHEQFF. For the CDR3, the DNA is TGTGCCAGCGGCCCTGGGACTAGCGGGAGGCATGAGCAGTTCTTC.

V is TRBV28 and J is TRBJ2-1; TRBD2 aligns across 13 bases. Germline V gene lookup returns CDR1 MDHEN and CDR2 SYDVKM. The CDR3 loop spans 15 amino acids. Trimming cost V 6 bases and J 9 bases; bases outside gene matches: 8. CDR3 sequence reads: CASRDGLAGVFEQFF. The CDR3 nucleotides are TGTGCCAGCAGAGACGGACTAGCGGGAGTCTTTGAGCAGTTCTTC.

This clonotype occurred a few times. The chain links TRBV6-1 to TRBJ2-1; 11 nucleotides align to TRBD2. V gave up 10 bases and J gave up 6 bases; unmatched junction bases: 11. Germline-derived CDR1 and CDR2 are MNHNS and SASEGT. The length of the CDR3 is 15 residues. The CDR3 coding sequence is TGTGCCACTACGTCTCTAGCGGGAGGAACCAATGAGCAGTTCTTC. Translating it yields CATTSLAGGTNEQFF.

This clonotype was recorded a few times. V usage is TRBV10-3 and J usage is TRBJ2-7; 7 nucleotides match TRBD2. This CDR3 comprises 15 residues. The ends lost 0 bases at V and 4 bases at J; junction bases unmatched: 6. The germline CDR1 and CDR2 sequences are ENHRY and SYGVKD. CDR3 sequence reads: CAISESEGGPYEQYF. The DNA for the CDR3 is TGTGCCATCAGTGAGTCGGAGGGAGGGCCTTACGAGCAGTACTTC.

This clonotype occurred many times. The chain joins TRBV24-1 to TRBJ2-3; TRBD1 matches 7 bases. V gave up 4 bases and J gave up 0 bases; unmatched junction bases: 6. Germline loops: CDR1 KGHDR, CDR2 SFDVKD. The CDR3 runs to 16 residues. In nucleotides, the CDR3 is TGTGCCACCAGTGACGGGGACAGCACTAGCACAGATACGCAGTATTTT. Its translation is CATSDGDSTSTDTQYF.

The chain joins TRBV6-2 or TRBV6-3 to TRBJ2-1; 8 bases are a match to TRBD1. The germline CDR1 and CDR2 sequences are MNHEY and SVGEGT. This CDR3 region has 19 residues. The ends lost 2 bases at V and 3 bases at J; junction bases unmatched: 15. CDR3 DNA: TGTGCCAGCAGTTACCATGTGAACGGACAGGGCAGGCTCTACAATGAGCAGTTCTTC. This encodes CASSYHVNGQGRLYNEQFF.

The chain joins TRBV28 to TRBJ2-7; the D gene is possibly TRBD2 (5 bases). The V end lost 5 bases, the J end lost 3 bases, and 23 bases lay between the germline ends. Germline V CDR1 and CDR2: MDHEN, SYDVKM. The CDR3 is made up of 17 amino acids. CDR3 bases: TGTGCCAGCAGTCCATCGTCCCGGGGAATCTTTCTCTACGAGCAGTACTTC. Translating gives CASSPSSRGIFLYEQYF.

This clonotype showed up just a few times. The chain couples TRBV18 to TRBJ2-1, with unresolved D. From germline, CDR1 is KGHSH and CDR2 LQKENI. This CDR3 contains 15 residues. Trimming took off 2 bases at V and 1 base at J, with 9 bases between the two ends. CDR3 bases: TGTGCCAGCTCACCAGTTCTGGGGTCCTACAATGAGCAGTTCTTC. Residues: CASSPVLGSYNEQFF.

The chain has TRBV28 and TRBJ1-6, with 8 bases aligning to TRBD1. CDR1 is MDHEN, CDR2 SYDVKM, per germline. V trimming: 8 bases; J trimming: 4 bases; junction bases outside the gene matches: 4. The CDR3 has 14 amino acids. The CDR3 reads CASGTGLYNSPLHF. The CDR3 DNA is TGTGCCAGCGGGACAGGTCTTTATAATTCACCCCTCCACTTT.

The rearrangement uses TRBV11-2 and TRBJ2-3; 8 bases agree with TRBD2. Germline loops: CDR1 SGHAT, CDR2 FQNNGV. This CDR3 has 18 amino acids. V shed 4 bases and J 0 bases; nucleotides not matched to a gene: 12. CDR3 sequence reads: CASSSRPAGGSSTDTQYF. The CDR3 DNA sequence: TGTGCCAGCAGCTCCCGCCCGGCGGGGGGATCTAGCACAGATACGCAGTATTTT.